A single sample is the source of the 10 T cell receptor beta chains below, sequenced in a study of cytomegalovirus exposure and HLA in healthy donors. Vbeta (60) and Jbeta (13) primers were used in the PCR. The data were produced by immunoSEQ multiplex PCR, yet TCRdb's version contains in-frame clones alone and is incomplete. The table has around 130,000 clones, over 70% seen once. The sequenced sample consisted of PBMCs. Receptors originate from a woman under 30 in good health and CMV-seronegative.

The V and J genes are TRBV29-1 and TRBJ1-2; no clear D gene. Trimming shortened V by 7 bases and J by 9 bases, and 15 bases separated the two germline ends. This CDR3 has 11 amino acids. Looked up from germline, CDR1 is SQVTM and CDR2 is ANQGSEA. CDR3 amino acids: CSALRRESYTF. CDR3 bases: TGCAGCGCCCTCAGGCGGGAGAGCTACACCTTC.

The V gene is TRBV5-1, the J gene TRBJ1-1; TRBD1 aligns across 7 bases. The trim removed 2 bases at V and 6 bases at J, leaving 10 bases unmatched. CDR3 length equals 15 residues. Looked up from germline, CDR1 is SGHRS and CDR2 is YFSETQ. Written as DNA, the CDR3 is TGCGCCAGCAGCTTAGTGACAGGGCCCGGCGCTGAAGCTTTCTTT. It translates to CASSLVTGPGAEAFF.

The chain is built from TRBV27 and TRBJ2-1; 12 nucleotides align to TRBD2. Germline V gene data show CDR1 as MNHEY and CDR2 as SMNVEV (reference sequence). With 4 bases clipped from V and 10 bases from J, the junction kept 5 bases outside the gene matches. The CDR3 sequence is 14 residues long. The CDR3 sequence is CASSYRLAGGEQFF. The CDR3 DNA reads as TGTGCCAGCAGTTATAGGCTAGCGGGAGGGGAGCAGTTCTTC.

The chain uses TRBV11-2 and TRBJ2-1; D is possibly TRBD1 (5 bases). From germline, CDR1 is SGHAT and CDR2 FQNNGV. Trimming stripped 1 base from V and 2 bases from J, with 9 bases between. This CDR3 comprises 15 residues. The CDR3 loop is CASSLVGAPYNEQFF. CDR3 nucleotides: TGTGCCAGCAGCTTAGTAGGGGCGCCCTACAATGAGCAGTTCTTC.

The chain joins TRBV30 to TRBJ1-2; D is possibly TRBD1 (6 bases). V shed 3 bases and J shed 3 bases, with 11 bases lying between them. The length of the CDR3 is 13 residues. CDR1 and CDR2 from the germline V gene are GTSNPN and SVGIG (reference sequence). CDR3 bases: TGTGCCTGGAGGGGGGCGAGTGACTATGGCTACACCTTC. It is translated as CAWRGASDYGYTF.

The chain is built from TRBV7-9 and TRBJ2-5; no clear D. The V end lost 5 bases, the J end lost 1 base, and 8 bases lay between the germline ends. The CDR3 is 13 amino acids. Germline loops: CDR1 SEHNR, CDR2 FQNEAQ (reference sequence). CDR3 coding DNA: TGTGCCAGCAGCCGCACGGGCCAAGAGACCCAGTACTTC. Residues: CASSRTGQETQYF.

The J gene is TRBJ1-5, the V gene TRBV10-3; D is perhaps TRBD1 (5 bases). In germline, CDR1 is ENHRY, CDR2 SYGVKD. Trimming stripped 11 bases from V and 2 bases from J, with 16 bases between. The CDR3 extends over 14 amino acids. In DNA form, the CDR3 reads TGTGCCTCCGGCTTGTCGGGGGGCAATCAGCCCCAGCATTTT. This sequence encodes CASGLSGGNQPQHF.

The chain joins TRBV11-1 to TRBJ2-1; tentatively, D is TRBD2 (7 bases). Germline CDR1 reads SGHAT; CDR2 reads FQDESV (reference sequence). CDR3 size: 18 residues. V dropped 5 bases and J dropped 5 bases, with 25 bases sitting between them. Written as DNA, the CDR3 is TGTGCCAGCAGCCCCCGGGGGGCGGGGCAGTTATTGCACAATGAGCAGTTCTTC. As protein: CASSPRGAGQLLHNEQFF.

DNA for the CDR3: TGTGCCAGCAGCCCCCGCCGACAGGGGTTTGGGGGCACTGAAGCTTTCTTT. Its translation: CASSPRRQGFGGTEAFF. The chain couples TRBV7-8 to TRBJ1-1; TRBD1 matches at 8 bases. The CDR3 spans 17 residues. Germline values: CDR1 SGHVS, CDR2 FQNEAQ. V dropped 5 bases and J dropped 4; count of bases not matched to a gene: 15.

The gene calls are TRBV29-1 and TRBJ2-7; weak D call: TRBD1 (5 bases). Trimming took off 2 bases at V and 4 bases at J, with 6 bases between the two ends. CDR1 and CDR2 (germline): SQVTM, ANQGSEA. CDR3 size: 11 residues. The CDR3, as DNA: TGCAGCGTTGAAAAGGGGTACGAGCAGTACTTC. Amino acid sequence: CSVEKGYEQYF.